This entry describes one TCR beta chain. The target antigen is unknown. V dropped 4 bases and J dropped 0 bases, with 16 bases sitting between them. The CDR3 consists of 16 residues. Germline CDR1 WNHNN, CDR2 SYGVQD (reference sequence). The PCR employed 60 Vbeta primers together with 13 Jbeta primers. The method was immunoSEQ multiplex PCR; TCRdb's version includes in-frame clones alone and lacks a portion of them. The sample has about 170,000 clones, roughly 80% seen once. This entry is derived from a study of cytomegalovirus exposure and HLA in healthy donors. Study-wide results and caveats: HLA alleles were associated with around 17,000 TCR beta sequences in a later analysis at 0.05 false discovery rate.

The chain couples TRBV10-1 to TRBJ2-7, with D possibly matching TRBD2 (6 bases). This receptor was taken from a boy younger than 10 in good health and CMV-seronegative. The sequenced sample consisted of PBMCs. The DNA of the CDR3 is TGCGCCAGCAGTGGGTCTGGGACTGAATTCTCCTACGAGCAGTACTTC. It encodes CASSGSGTEFSYEQYF.